A single sample is the source of the 18 T cell receptor beta chains below, sequenced in a study of early T cells in non-severe SARS-CoV-2 infection (dated by TCRdb to about 2021). Receptor libraries were prepared by 5' RACE. The reads were generated on a NextSeq 500. The public reads were reprocessed in TCRdb via fastp at Q25 and MiXCR, keeping in-frame beta chains. Every CDR3 protein is listed once, alongside the most common genes and DNA of its rows. The table for this sample lists fewer than 65,000 distinct CDR3 sequences; around 8.6% of them were counted only once. Together, the top ten hold around 3.7% of the sample. The sample was whole blood, taken at baseline. These receptor sequences come from an adult who was a healthcare worker with PCR-confirmed SARS-CoV-2 infection or an uninfected control (not recorded which).

CDR3 sequence: CASKSSAAQETQYF. The CDR3 coding sequence is TGTGCCAGCAAGTCTTCGGCGGCCCAAGAGACCCAGTACTTC. The chain recombines TRBV27 with TRBJ2-5, with D uncertain. V lost 7 bases and J 1 base, leaving 13 bases between the germline ends. CDR3 length equals 14 residues. The germline V gene has CDR1 MNHEY and CDR2 SMNVEV (reference sequence).

J is TRBJ1-2 and V is TRBV7-9; 9 bases match TRBD1. Per the germline V gene, CDR1 is SEHNR and CDR2 is FQNEAQ (reference sequence). The junction had 2 bases not matched to a gene; V was cut back by 2 bases and J by 4 bases. The CDR3 runs 14 residues. The CDR3 sequence: CASSLSDRGYGYTF. CDR3 bases: TGTGCCAGCAGCTTATCGGACAGGGGCTATGGCTACACCTTC.

This clonotype was picked up many times. The chain uses TRBV5-7 and TRBJ2-7; TRBD1 matches 8 bases. TRBV5-7 counts as an open reading frame of uncertain function. The CDR3 length is 11 residues. Trimming removed 2 bases from V and 11 bases from J; junction bases left unmatched: 3. The CDR3 region is CASSLTGGKYF. The CDR3 DNA follows: TGTGCCAGCAGCTTAACAGGGGGGAAGTACTTC.

V usage is TRBV7-8 and J usage is TRBJ2-7; 10 bases map to TRBD1. The CDR3 totals 15 residues. After removal of 1 base from V and 4 bases from J, the junction contained 4 bases not matched to a gene. Germline V gene lookup returns CDR1 SGHVS and CDR2 FQNEAQ. In nucleotides, the CDR3 is TGTGCCAGCAGCTTAGGGGACAGGGGAAAGTACGAGCAGTACTTC. This sequence encodes CASSLGDRGKYEQYF.

This clonotype was seen ten or more times. The V and J genes are TRBV5-6 and TRBJ2-7, with D unclear. CDR1 and CDR2 from the germline V gene are SGHDT and YYEEEE. The CDR3 is made up of 11 amino acids. Trimming took off 1 base at V and 6 bases at J, with 5 bases between the two ends. For the CDR3, the DNA is TGTGCCAGCAGCTTGTATCGCGAGCAGTACTTC. It encodes CASSLYREQYF.

This clonotype was counted a few times. The chain has TRBV28 and TRBJ2-1, with a weak D call TRBD1 (5 bases). Germline CDR1 MDHEN, CDR2 SYDVKM. The CDR3 consists of 12 residues. The V end lost 8 bases, the J end lost 8 bases, and 13 bases lay between the germline ends. CDR3 bases: TGTGCCAGCGTCACGATAGGGGATGAGCAGTTCTTC. As protein: CASVTIGDEQFF.

This clonotype has at least ten counts. This chain links TRBV5-5 with TRBJ2-7; 8 bases agree with TRBD1. CDR3 length equals 15 residues. Trimming took 0 bases from V and 2 from J; bases not matched to a gene: 4. Germline CDR1 reads SGHKS; CDR2 reads YYEKEE (reference sequence). The DNA for the CDR3 is TGTGCCAGCAGCTTGGAAGGACAGGGAGCCTACGAGCAGTACTTC. This translates into CASSLEGQGAYEQYF. The complete variable domain, with remaining parts taken from reference TRBV5-5 and TRBJ2-7, reads DAGVTQSPTHLIKTRGQQVTLRCSPISGHKSVSWYQQVLGQGPQFIFQYYEKEERGRGNFPDRFSARQFPNYSSELNVNALLLGDSALYLCASSLEGQGAYEQYFGPGTRLTVT.

The chain employs TRBV19 and TRBJ2-2; 8 bases line up with TRBD2. The CDR3 runs to 17 residues. Germline V lookup: CDR1 LNHDA, CDR2 SQIVND (reference sequence). With V trimmed by 1 base and J by 7 bases, 11 bases remained unmatched. In DNA form, the CDR3 reads TGTGCCAGTAGTATAGGAAGCGGGAGCTCGCGGAGCGGGGAGCTGTTTTTT. This sequence encodes CASSIGSGSSRSGELFF.

The V gene is TRBV30, the J gene TRBJ1-2, with TRBD1 as a possible D gene (6 bases). The CDR3 runs 13 residues. Germline V gene lookup returns CDR1 GTSNPN and CDR2 SVGIG (reference sequence). Trimming took off 1 base at V and 8 bases at J, with 14 bases between the two ends. The CDR3 DNA follows: TGTGCCTGGAGTGGACAGGCCGTGACGGGCTACACCTTC. Residues: CAWSGQAVTGYTF.

V and J are TRBV20-1 and TRBJ1-2; the D is unclear. CDR1 is DFQATT, CDR2 SNEGSKA, per germline (reference sequence). Trimming removed 0 bases from V and 0 bases from J, with 8 bases in between. This CDR3 contains 14 residues. CDR3: CSARERQTNYGYTF. The CDR3 DNA follows: TGCAGTGCTAGAGAGAGGCAGACTAACTATGGCTACACCTTC.

The chain employs TRBV28 and TRBJ2-3; 8 positions agree with TRBD2. Germline V gene data show CDR1 as MDHEN and CDR2 as SYDVKM. This CDR3 has 17 residues. Trimming took 2 bases from V and 3 from J; bases not matched to a gene: 10. This chain's CDR3 is CASSLLSGRAGTDTQYF. For the CDR3, the DNA is TGTGCCAGCAGTTTACTCTCCGGGAGGGCCGGGACAGATACGCAGTATTTT.

This clonotype was seen only a few times. The chain has TRBV7-9 and TRBJ1-1; D may be TRBD1 (6 bases). This CDR3 comprises 14 residues. Germline CDR1 SEHNR, CDR2 FQNEAQ (reference sequence). Trimming stripped 1 base from V and 4 bases from J, with 10 bases between. This CDR3 is CASSLVEGGTEAFF. CDR3 nucleotide sequence: TGTGCCAGCAGCTTAGTAGAAGGGGGCACTGAAGCTTTCTTT.

This chain joins TRBV11-2 and TRBJ2-3; D not resolved. V lost 10 bases to trimming and J lost 6 bases, with 11 bases between them. Germline V gene lookup returns CDR1 SGHAT and CDR2 FQNNGV. This CDR3 region has 11 residues. CDR3 sequence: CATSVLDTQYF. The CDR3 DNA follows: TGTGCCACCTCCGTCCTCGATACGCAGTATTTT.

This clonotype was found a few times. The rearrangement links TRBV28 to TRBJ2-3; D possibly corresponds to TRBD2 (6 bases). This CDR3 is 15 amino acids long. The V gene's germline CDR1 is MDHEN and CDR2 SYDVKM. The ends were cut back, 4 bases at V and 0 bases at J, with 11 bases in the middle. As DNA, the CDR3 is TGTGCCAGCAGTTCGCCTAGCGTCAGCACAGATACGCAGTATTTT. Amino acid sequence: CASSSPSVSTDTQYF.

In this sample, this clonotype turned up many times. This rearrangement joins TRBV29-1 to TRBJ2-1; tentative D call: TRBD2 (5 bases). This CDR3 spans 15 amino acids. The V end lost 3 bases, the J end lost 2 bases, and 14 bases lay between the germline ends. CDR1 is SQVTM and CDR2 is ANQGSEA in the germline V gene. DNA of the CDR3: TGCAGCGTTGAGGTCGCGGGTAGCGCCTACAATGAGCAGTTCTTC. This translates into CSVEVAGSAYNEQFF.

This clonotype was detected ten times or more. The chain links TRBV4-2 to TRBJ1-1, with TRBD1 identical over 8 bases. Germline CDR1 and CDR2: LGHNA and YNFKEQ. The CDR3 spans 15 residues. The V gene end was trimmed by 3 bases and the J gene end by 5 bases; junction bases not matched to a gene: 8. CDR3 protein: CASSQRQGLGTEAFF. For the CDR3, the DNA is TGTGCCAGCAGCCAGAGACAGGGGTTGGGGACTGAAGCTTTCTTT.

This clonotype was detected a few times. The chain links TRBV12-3 or TRBV12-4 to TRBJ2-3; no reliable D call. Trimming removed 4 bases from V and 1 base from J, with 21 bases in between. The CDR3 spans 18 residues. This chain's CDR3 is CASSSDKTLVVGTDTQYF. The CDR3, as DNA: TGTGCCAGCAGTTCCGACAAGACGTTAGTGGTAGGCACAGATACGCAGTATTTT.

In its sample, this clonotype was seen a few times. The V gene is TRBV7-9, the J gene TRBJ2-3; 14 bases align to TRBD2. This CDR3 comprises 17 residues. With V trimmed by 6 bases and J by 6 bases, 11 bases remained unmatched. Germline assignment: CDR1 SEHNR and CDR2 FQNEAQ (reference sequence). The CDR3 nucleotides read TGTGCCAGCAGAGATACCGGGACTAGCGGGAGTTGGGATACGCAGTATTTT. Encoded protein: CASRDTGTSGSWDTQYF.